This T cell receptor (beta chain) emerged from a study of T cells in tumors and immune-related adverse events (dated by TCRdb to the early 2020s). What this sample's treatment or condition label stands for: nivolumab (PD-1 blockade) given before sampling. The DNeasy Blood and Tissue Kit was used to extract DNA from the formalin-fixed paraffin-embedded specimens. The TCR beta locus was amplified and sequenced with the immunoSEQ assay, yielding bulk TCR Vbeta CDR3 data. Concerning the study's data processing: CDR3s were excluded if they were non-productive, were shorter than 7 amino acids, or did not start with C or end with F/W. Analysis was restricted to specimens with at least 1000 reads, and each clonotype was defined at the amino acid level. Clonality was computed as 1 minus Pielou's evenness. To equalize library sizes, abundance-weighted random subsampling with replacement was performed 100 times so that 95% confidence intervals could be reported. Repertoire overlap was quantified using the Morisita overlap index, and the top 40 clones per specimen were examined for overlap with the irAE. In its TCRdb copy, this immuneACCESS table keeps in-frame sequences only and misses some clones. Where compared with another copy, unresolved V genes explain less than half of these, and the others have no known cause. V, J and clone size are taken as reported in that table, and D and trimming were inferred from the DNA itself. This sample lists fewer than 25,000 clones; around nine tenths were detected once. Jointly, the top ten make up 1.1% to 1.5% of the sample.

This clone turned up a few times. The antigen this receptor binds is unknown. Base qualities are not recorded, but no much larger clone differs from it by a single base. Including the terminal cysteine and phenylalanine, the CDR3 comprises 15 residues. Just the 45-base CDR3 DNA is kept, in frame starting at base 1. CDR1 PRHDT and CDR2 FYEKMQ are derived from the germline V gene (reference sequence). From V the trimming removes 6 bases and from J it removes 5 bases, while the gene matches leave 9 bases of the junction unaccounted for. The material sequenced was lymph node tissue, taken from a patient treated with anti-PD-1 therapy. The chain links TRBV13 with TRBJ2-2, and 7 junctional nucleotides match TRBD1. The sequence was obtained from a female donor with metastatic renal cell carcinoma. The CDR3 is CASRRTGEATGELFF. The DNA sequence is as follows: TGTGCCAGCAGAAGAACAGGGGAAGCGACCGGGGAGCTGTTTTTT. The variable domain in full, with residues beyond the CDR3 obtained from the reference TRBV13 and TRBJ2-2 genes, is AAGVIQSPRHLIKEKRETATLKCYPIPRHDTVYWYQQGPGQDPQFLISFYEKMQSDKGSIPDRFSAQQFSDYHSELNMSSLELGDSALYFCASRRTGEATGELFFGEGSRLTVL.